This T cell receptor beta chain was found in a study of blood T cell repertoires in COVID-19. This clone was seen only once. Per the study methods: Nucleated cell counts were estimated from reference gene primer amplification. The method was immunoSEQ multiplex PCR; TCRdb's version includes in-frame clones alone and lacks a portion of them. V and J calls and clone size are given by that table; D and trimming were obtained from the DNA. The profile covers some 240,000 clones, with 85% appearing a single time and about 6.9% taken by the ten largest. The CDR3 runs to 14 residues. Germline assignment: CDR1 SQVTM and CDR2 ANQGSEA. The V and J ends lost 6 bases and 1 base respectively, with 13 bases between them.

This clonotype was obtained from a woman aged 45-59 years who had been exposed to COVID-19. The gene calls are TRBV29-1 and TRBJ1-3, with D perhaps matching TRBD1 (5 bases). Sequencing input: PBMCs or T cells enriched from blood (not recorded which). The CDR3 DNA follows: TGCAGCGTGCGCCCCGGGGGATCTGGAAACACCATATATTTT. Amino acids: CSVRPGGSGNTIYF.